The table lists the clone carrying this T cell receptor beta chain with many counts. In the original workflow: Amplification with reference gene primers provided the estimates of nucleated cell counts. Profiled with immunoSEQ multiplex PCR; TCRdb holds only in-frame clones, not every one. V and J calls and clone size follow that table, whereas D and trimming were derived from the DNA. This table holds under 150,000 clones, approximately 68% found once. The data stem from a study of blood T cell repertoires in COVID-19. Study context: COVID-19 samples from acute and convalescent phases originated in the United States, Italy and Spain. T cells, B-cell-depleted T cells, or PBMCs supplied cDNA or gDNA.

Germline CDR1 and CDR2: SGHDT and YYEEEE. The V end lost 7 bases, the J end lost 0 bases, and 16 bases lay between the germline ends. The CDR3 consists of 15 residues. V is TRBV5-6 and J is TRBJ1-1; D gene ambiguous. Sequenced material: peripheral blood. The sequence was obtained from a woman in her sixties or seventies with acute or convalescent COVID-19. The DNA of the CDR3 is TGTGCCAGCTTTGGGTCCGGGAACATGAACACTGAAGCTTTCTTT. It is translated as CASFGSGNMNTEAFF.